The 12 T cell receptor beta chains presented below share a single source sample, sequenced in a study of regulatory T cells in long-lasting Graves disease. Time point denoted: persistent/refractory GD, antithyroid drugs over 5 years with positive TRAb. PBMC RNA served as the TCR library source. Arm-PCR of CDR3 regions and iRepertoire HTBI primers were the basis on which TCR beta libraries were built. MiXCR, applied by TCRdb to the multiplex PCR reads, yields one record per CDR3 protein. The table lists over 350,000 distinct CDR3 sequences, less than 25% of them singletons. Specimen: peripheral blood mononuclear cells (PBMCs), collected when the disease was refractory, from a patient treated with antithyroid drugs. The receptors here all came from a female donor with Graves disease.

The gene calls are TRBV7-9 and TRBJ2-7; 10 bases line up with TRBD2. The CDR3 is made up of 16 amino acids. V shed 6 bases and J 3 bases; nucleotides not matched to a gene: 11. In germline, CDR1 is SEHNR, CDR2 FQNEAQ (reference sequence). This CDR3 is CASSTIPSGSFYEQYF. The CDR3, as DNA: TGTGCCAGCAGTACAATCCCTAGCGGGAGTTTCTACGAGCAGTACTTC.

This clonotype was observed at least ten times. J is TRBJ2-7 and V is TRBV12-3 or TRBV12-4, with 11 bases lining up with TRBD2. With V trimmed by 5 bases and J by 7 bases, 10 bases remained unmatched. CDR3 length: 15 residues. The CDR3: CASSGVAGGPSEQYF. CDR3 bases: TGTGCCAGCAGTGGAGTAGCGGGAGGGCCCAGTGAGCAGTACTTC.

This clonotype was counted only a few times. The chain recombines TRBV3-1 with TRBJ2-7; maybe TRBD1 (5 bases). The CDR3 has 17 residues. V was shortened by 1 base and J by 2 bases, with 18 bases between the two germline ends. The V gene's germline CDR1 is LGHDT and CDR2 YNNKEL (reference sequence). The CDR3 reads CASSQGFTQGLAYEQYF. Written as DNA, the CDR3 is TGTGCCAGCAGCCAAGGATTCACCCAGGGATTAGCCTACGAGCAGTACTTC.

This clonotype has at least ten counts. The rearrangement joins TRBV28 to TRBJ1-5; D unclear. CDR3 length: 13 amino acids. The germline V and J ends were trimmed by 5 bases and 7 bases, with 12 bases remaining between them. Germline assignment: CDR1 MDHEN and CDR2 SYDVKM. CDR3 region: CASSPGVGQPQHF. The CDR3 DNA reads as TGTGCCAGCAGTCCCGGAGTTGGGCAGCCCCAGCATTTT.

The chain uses TRBV3-1 and TRBJ1-1, with D possibly being TRBD1 (5 bases). The CDR3 has 14 amino acids. V shed 5 bases and J shed 7 bases, with 17 bases lying between them. Per the germline V gene, CDR1 is LGHDT and CDR2 is YNNKEL (reference sequence). The CDR3 protein is CASSVGGLRGEAFF. CDR3 in DNA: TGTGCCAGCAGCGTAGGTGGCCTGAGGGGTGAAGCTTTCTTT.

This clonotype was observed a few times. This chain joins TRBV20-1 and TRBJ2-2; a weak D match, TRBD1 (5 bases). Per the germline V gene, CDR1 is DFQATT and CDR2 is SNEGSKA (reference sequence). The CDR3 has 13 residues. The CDR3 DNA sequence: TGCAGCGGCGAGACAGCCTCCACCGGGGAGCTGTTTTTT. Its translation is CSGETASTGELFF.

This clonotype was detected many times. V is TRBV2 and J is TRBJ2-1; 10 bases agree with TRBD2. This CDR3 region has 14 residues. The V gene's germline CDR1 is SNHLY and CDR2 FYNNEI. With 9 bases clipped from V and 7 bases from J, the junction kept 9 bases outside the gene matches. The DNA for the CDR3 is TGTGCCAGAGAGGGACTAGCGACGGCTAATGAGCAGTTCTTC. Encoded protein: CAREGLATANEQFF.

The chain couples TRBV15 to TRBJ2-1, with 13 positions matching TRBD2. The CDR3 totals 21 residues. The V gene's germline CDR1 is LNHNV and CDR2 YYDKDF (reference sequence). The V segment lost 2 bases and the J segment 9 bases; nucleotides outside the gene matches: 22. The CDR3 nucleotides are TGTGCCACCAGCAGACCCCGGACATTACGGACTAGCGGGAGAGTGGAGGGTGAGCAGTTCTTC. This gives the protein CATSRPRTLRTSGRVEGEQFF.

This clonotype turned up a few times. This chain connects TRBV7-8 to TRBJ2-2; TRBD2 matches 8 bases. Germline V gene sequence: CDR1 SGHVS, CDR2 FQNEAQ. The CDR3 runs 16 residues. Unmatched junction bases numbered 5, after V lost 5 bases and J lost 0 bases. CDR3 loop: CASSGSGGTNTGELFF. CDR3 sequence (DNA): TGTGCCAGCAGCGGTTCGGGAGGGACGAACACCGGGGAGCTGTTTTTT. Full variable domain (outside the CDR3, taken from reference TRBV7-8 and TRBJ2-2): GAGVSQSPRYKVAKRGQDVALRCDPISGHVSLFWYQQALGQGPEFLTYFQNEAQLDKSGLPSDRFFAERPEGSVSTLKIQRTQQEDSAVYLCASSGSGGTNTGELFFGEGSRLTVL.

In this sample, this clonotype turned up many times. The rearrangement links TRBV19 to TRBJ1-1; perhaps TRBD1 as D (6 bases). From germline, CDR1 is LNHDA and CDR2 SQIVND (reference sequence). V lost 4 bases and J 3 bases, leaving 12 bases between the germline ends. This CDR3 spans 14 amino acids. The CDR3 DNA reads TGTGCCAGTAGTACACAGGGATCTCACACTGAAGCTTTCTTT. Translated: CASSTQGSHTEAFF.

This clonotype was picked up a small number of times. The J gene is TRBJ1-4, the V gene TRBV6-1, with D hard to call. The CDR3 loop spans 11 amino acids. With 1 base removed from V and 10 bases from J, the gap between germline ends came to 4 bases. Germline CDR1 and CDR2: MNHNS and SASEGT. As DNA, the CDR3 is TGTGCCAGCAGTGAAGAACGAAAACTGTTTTTT. Its protein is CASSEERKLFF.

About this clonotype: This likely reflects a read error, since a far larger clone is one base away. The genes are TRBV7-8 and TRBJ2-5, with D possibly TRBD1 on 6 matching bases. Trimming stripped 1 base from V and 6 bases from J, with 15 bases between. From germline, CDR1 is SGHVS and CDR2 FQNEAQ. The CDR3 is made up of 15 amino acids. The CDR3 spells CASSLGVRGAKTQYF. The DNA for the CDR3 is TGTGCCAGCAGCTTAGGGGTCAGGGGCGCGAAGACCCAGTACTTC.